This T cell receptor (beta chain) was recovered during a study of T cells after yellow fever vaccination. Regarding the study as a whole: Though it reached lower strength, the secondary response hit its peak faster, day 5 versus 15. Detected again after the booster were most primary-vaccination clones, at almost 97% CD4 and 80% to 90% CD8.

The CDR3 contains 15 residues. Looked up from germline, CDR1 is SGHTA and CDR2 is FQGNSA. Template-switching 5'RACE yielded the TCR cDNA; a universal primer site and UMIs were added in the process. One entry per CDR3 protein, called by TCRdb with MiXCR from the 5' RACE reads. The sample includes 500,000 to 650,000 distinct CDR3 sequences, roughly a sixth of them seen just once. On this clonotype: Its antigen is not identified. At one of its ends the junction is not consistent with the germline gene, which may arise from a read error.

The gene calls are TRBV7-2 and TRBJ1-2, with D perhaps TRBD1 (6 bases). The sequence was collected from a man younger than 35 who received the YFV17D yellow fever vaccine. The sequences come from PBMCs, collected 5 to 6 days after the first yellow fever vaccination. This chain's CDR3 is CANSPDRQESYGYTF. The CDR3 DNA follows: TGTGCCAACAGCCCAGACCGACAGGAGAGCTATGGCTACACCTTC. Looking up the rest from reference TRBV7-2 and TRBJ1-2 gives the full variable domain: GAGVSQSPSNKVTEKGKDVELRCDPISGHTALYWYRQSLGQGLEFLIYFQGNSAPDKSGLPSDRFSAERTGGSVSTLTIQRTQQEDSAVYLCANSPDRQESYGYTFGSGTRLTVV.